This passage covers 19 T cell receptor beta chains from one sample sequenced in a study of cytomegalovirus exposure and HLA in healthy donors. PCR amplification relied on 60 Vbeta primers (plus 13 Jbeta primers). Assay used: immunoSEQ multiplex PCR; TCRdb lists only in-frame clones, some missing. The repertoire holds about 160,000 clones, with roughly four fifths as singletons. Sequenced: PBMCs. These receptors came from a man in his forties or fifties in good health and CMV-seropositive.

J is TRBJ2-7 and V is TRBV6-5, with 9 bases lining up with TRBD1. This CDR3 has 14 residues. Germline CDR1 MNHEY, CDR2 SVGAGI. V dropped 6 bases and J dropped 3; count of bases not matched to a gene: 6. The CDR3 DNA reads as TGTGCCAGCAGCCCAGGACAGGGGAACTACGAGCAGTACTTC. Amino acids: CASSPGQGNYEQYF.

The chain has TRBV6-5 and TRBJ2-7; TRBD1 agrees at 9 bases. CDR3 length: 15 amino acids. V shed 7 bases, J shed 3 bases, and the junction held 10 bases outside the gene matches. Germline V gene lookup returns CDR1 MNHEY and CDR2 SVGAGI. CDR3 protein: CASTKLQGADYEQYF. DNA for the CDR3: TGTGCCAGCACCAAATTACAGGGGGCTGACTACGAGCAGTACTTC.

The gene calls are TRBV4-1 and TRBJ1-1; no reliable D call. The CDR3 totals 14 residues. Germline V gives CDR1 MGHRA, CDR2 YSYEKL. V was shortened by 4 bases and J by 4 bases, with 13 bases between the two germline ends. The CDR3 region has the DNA TGCGCCAGCAGCCTCGCAGGACGGGGCACTGAAGCTTTCTTT. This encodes CASSLAGRGTEAFF.

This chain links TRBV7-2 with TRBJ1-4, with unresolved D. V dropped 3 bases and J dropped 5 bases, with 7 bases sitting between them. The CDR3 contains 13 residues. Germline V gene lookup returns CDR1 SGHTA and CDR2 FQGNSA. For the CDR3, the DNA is TGTGCCAGCAGCTTTGGTCGGAATGAAAAACTGTTTTTT. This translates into CASSFGRNEKLFF.

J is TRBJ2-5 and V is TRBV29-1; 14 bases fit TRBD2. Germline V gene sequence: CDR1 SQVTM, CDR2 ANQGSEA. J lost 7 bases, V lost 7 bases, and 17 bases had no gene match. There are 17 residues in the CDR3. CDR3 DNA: TGCAGCGCCCCCGGGACTAGCGGGAGTATTTCGGGAGTGACCCAGTACTTC. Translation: CSAPGTSGSISGVTQYF.

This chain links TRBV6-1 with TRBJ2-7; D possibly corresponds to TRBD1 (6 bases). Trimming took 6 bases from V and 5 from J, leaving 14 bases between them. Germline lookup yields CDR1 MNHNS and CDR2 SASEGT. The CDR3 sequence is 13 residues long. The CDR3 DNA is TGTGCCAGCAGCGCTATCGGACAGAACGAGCAGTACTTC. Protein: CASSAIGQNEQYF.

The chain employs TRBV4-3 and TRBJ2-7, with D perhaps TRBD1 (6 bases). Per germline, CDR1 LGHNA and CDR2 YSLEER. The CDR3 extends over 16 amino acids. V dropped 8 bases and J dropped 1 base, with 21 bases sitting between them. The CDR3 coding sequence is TGCGCCAGCGGGCCCCCCGGGACATACATTTCCTACGAGCAGTACTTC. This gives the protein CASGPPGTYISYEQYF.

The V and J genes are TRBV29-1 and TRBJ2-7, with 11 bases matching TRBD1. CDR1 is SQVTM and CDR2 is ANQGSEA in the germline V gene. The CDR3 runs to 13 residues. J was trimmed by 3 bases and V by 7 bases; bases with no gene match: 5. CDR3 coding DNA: TGCAGCGCCGGCGGGACAGGGGGCTACGAGCAGTACTTC. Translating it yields CSAGGTGGYEQYF.

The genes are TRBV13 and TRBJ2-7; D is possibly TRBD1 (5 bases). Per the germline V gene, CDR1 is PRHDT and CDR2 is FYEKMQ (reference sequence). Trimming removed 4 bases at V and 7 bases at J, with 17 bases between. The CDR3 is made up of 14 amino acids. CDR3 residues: CASSYTDNYDEQYF. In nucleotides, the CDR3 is TGTGCCAGCAGCTACACGGACAACTACGATGAGCAGTACTTC.

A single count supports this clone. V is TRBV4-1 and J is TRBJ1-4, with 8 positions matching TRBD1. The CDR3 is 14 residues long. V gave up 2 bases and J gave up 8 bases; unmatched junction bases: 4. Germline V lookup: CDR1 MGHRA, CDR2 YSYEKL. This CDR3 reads CASSQRQGTEKLFF. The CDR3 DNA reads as TGCGCCAGCAGCCAACGACAGGGGACAGAAAAACTGTTTTTT.

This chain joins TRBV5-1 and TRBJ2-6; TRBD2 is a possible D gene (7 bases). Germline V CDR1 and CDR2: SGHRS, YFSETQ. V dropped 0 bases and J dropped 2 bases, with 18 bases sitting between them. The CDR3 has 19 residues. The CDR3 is CASSLERGGEMAGANVLTF. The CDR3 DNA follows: TGCGCCAGCAGCTTGGAGAGGGGGGGCGAAATGGCTGGGGCCAACGTCCTGACTTTC.

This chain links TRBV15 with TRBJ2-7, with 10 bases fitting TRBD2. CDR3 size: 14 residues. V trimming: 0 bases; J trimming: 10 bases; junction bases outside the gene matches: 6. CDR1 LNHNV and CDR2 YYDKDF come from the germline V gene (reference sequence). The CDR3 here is CATSRDQSGGGQYF. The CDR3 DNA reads TGTGCCACCAGCAGAGACCAGAGCGGGGGGGGTCAGTACTTC.

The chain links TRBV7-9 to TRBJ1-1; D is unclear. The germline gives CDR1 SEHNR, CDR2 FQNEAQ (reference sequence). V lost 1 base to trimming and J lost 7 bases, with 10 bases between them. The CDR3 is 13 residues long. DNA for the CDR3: TGTGCCAGCAGCTTAGGGGTGGGCCGTGAAGCTTTCTTT. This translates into CASSLGVGREAFF.

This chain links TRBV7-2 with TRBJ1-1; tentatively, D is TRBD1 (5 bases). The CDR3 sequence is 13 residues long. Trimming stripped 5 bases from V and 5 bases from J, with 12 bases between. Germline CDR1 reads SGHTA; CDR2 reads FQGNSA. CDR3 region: CASSIQGETEAFF. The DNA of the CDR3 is TGTGCCAGCAGCATTCAGGGTGAGACTGAAGCTTTCTTT.

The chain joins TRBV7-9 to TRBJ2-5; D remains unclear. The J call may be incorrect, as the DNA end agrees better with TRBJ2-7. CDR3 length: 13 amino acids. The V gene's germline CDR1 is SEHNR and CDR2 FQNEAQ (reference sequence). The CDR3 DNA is TGTGCCAGCAGCCCCTTTCCCTCCTACGAGCAGTACTTC. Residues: CASSPFPSYEQYF.

CDR3 nucleotide sequence: TGTGCCATCACCCCGGGACAGGGCAATAATGAGCAGTTCTTC. It specifies CAITPGQGNNEQFF. The rearrangement links TRBV10-3 to TRBJ2-1, with 9 bases aligning to TRBD1. The CDR3 totals 14 residues. Germline V lookup: CDR1 ENHRY, CDR2 SYGVKD. The V segment lost 7 bases and the J segment 7 bases; nucleotides outside the gene matches: 8.

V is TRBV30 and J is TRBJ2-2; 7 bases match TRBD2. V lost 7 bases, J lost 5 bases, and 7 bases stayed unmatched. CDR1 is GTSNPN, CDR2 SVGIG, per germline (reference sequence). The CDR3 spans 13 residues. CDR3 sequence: CAFNWGGTGELFF. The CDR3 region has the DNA TGTGCCTTCAATTGGGGGGGTACCGGGGAGCTGTTTTTT.

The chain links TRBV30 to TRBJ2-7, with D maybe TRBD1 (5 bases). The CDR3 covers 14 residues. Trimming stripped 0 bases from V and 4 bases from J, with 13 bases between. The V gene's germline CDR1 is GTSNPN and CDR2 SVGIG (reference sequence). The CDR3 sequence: CAWSVGRVVYEQYF. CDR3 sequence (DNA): TGTGCCTGGAGTGTAGGCAGGGTAGTTTACGAGCAGTACTTC.

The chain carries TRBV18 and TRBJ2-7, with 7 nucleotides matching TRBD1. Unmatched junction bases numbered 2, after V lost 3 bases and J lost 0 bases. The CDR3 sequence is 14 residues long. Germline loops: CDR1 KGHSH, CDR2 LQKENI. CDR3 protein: CASSPPGGSYEQYF. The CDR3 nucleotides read TGTGCCAGCTCACCGCCAGGGGGCTCCTACGAGCAGTACTTC. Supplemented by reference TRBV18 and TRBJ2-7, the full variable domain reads NAGVMQNPRHLVRRRGQEARLRCSPMKGHSHVYWYRQLPEEGLKFMVYLQKENIIDESGMPKERFSAEFPKEGPSILRIQQVVRGDSAAYFCASSPPGGSYEQYFGPGTRLTVT.